The following is a T cell receptor beta chain sequence with its context. These data belong to a study of shared clonotypes between healthy human individuals. The method was immunoSEQ multiplex PCR; TCRdb's version includes in-frame clones alone and lacks a portion of them. The table lists under 850,000 clones, 92% of them singletons. CD45RO-negative, CCR7-positively selected cells formed the naive CD8 fraction, excluding terminally differentiated effector memory CD45RA+ cells. Every one of the donors was a Caucasian adult that lived in Nashville, Tennessee. Germline values: CDR1 MDHEN, CDR2 SYDVKM. The V end was cut by 5 bases, the J end by 1 base, with 27 bases between. The CDR3 length is 19 residues.

The specimen sequenced was naive CD8+ T cells sorted from blood. The chain employs TRBV28 and TRBJ2-7; D call uncertain. The receptor comes from a man younger than 45 in good health. The CDR3 here is CASSPPPFASVMGSYEQYF. The CDR3 region has the DNA TGTGCCAGCAGTCCCCCCCCCTTCGCCTCGGTAATGGGTTCCTACGAGCAGTACTTC.